This T cell receptor beta chain came from a study of blood T cell repertoires in COVID-19. Turning to the study itself: Sites across the United States, Italy and Spain contributed samples from acute and convalescent COVID-19. PBMCs, B-cell-depleted T cells, or T cells were the source of the cDNA or gDNA that made up the material.

Authors' data handling: Reference gene primer amplification yielded estimated nucleated cell counts. Assay: immunoSEQ multiplex PCR; the TCRdb copy retains only in-frame clones and omits some. V and J calls and clone size are those listed in that table; D and trimming were worked out from the DNA. The sample lists under 250,000 clones, about four fifths occurring once. Only one count was recorded for this clone. J lost 7 bases, V lost 1 base, and 13 bases had no gene match. The CDR3 runs 17 residues. Germline lookup yields CDR1 SEHNR and CDR2 FQNEAQ (reference sequence). The rearrangement links TRBV7-9 to TRBJ2-1, with 7 bases identical to TRBD1. This clonotype was sampled from a woman in her 70s with acute or convalescent COVID-19. The source material was peripheral blood. The chain's CDR3 is CASSLGFWGQYFNEQFF. The CDR3 DNA sequence: TGTGCCAGCAGCTTAGGGTTCTGGGGACAGTATTTTAATGAGCAGTTCTTC.